A single sample is the source of the 31 T cell receptor beta chains below, sequenced in a study of blood T cells in healthy people across ages (dated by TCRdb to about 2015). Library preparation employed 5' RACE. Sequencing was carried out with an Illumina HiSeq 2500. A second PCR of roughly 6 to 11 cycles was run with a J-beta primer mix and a sample-barcoded 5' primer. Clones were called with MiXCR by TCRdb after fastp trimmed the public reads at Q25, and only in-frame beta chains were retained. Entries that share a CDR3 protein sequence are merged under the most common genes and DNA. The sample data list some 290,000 distinct CDR3 sequences, and roughly 29% of these were observed just once. In total, the top ten clones hold roughly 28% of the sample. Sequenced sample: blood. All receptors derive from a woman between 65 and 79 years old in good health.

In this sample, this clonotype turned up many times. The chain has TRBV29-1 and TRBJ2-5; 12 bases fit TRBD2. The DNA end lines up better with TRBJ2-1; the J call may be wrong. The V gene's germline CDR1 is SQVTM and CDR2 ANQGSEA. The CDR3 covers 13 residues. The CDR3 is CSAASGRASEQFF. The CDR3 nucleotides are TGCAGCGCGGCTAGCGGGAGGGCCTCTGAGCAGTTCTTC.

The rearrangement links TRBV7-9 to TRBJ2-3; D remains unclear. This CDR3 region has 10 residues. Germline V gives CDR1 SEHNR, CDR2 FQNEAQ (reference sequence). V lost 8 bases, J lost 5 bases, and 5 bases lay in between. The CDR3 DNA sequence: TGTGCCAGCGGTGGAGATACGCAGTATTTT. As protein: CASGGDTQYF.

The chain couples TRBV20-1 to TRBJ2-7; 10 bases are a match to TRBD2. J gave up 3 bases and V 0 bases, and 11 bases lay outside the gene matches. There are 17 residues in the CDR3. Germline V gene data show CDR1 as DFQATT and CDR2 as SNEGSKA (reference sequence). This chain's CDR3 is CSARDKLSGRAGYEQYF. As DNA, the CDR3 is TGCAGTGCTAGAGATAAGCTCAGCGGGAGGGCTGGCTACGAGCAGTACTTC.

This clonotype was found once. This chain's CDR3 is CSVEDGPGNIQYF. DNA of the CDR3: TGCAGCGTTGAAGATGGGCCAGGGAACATTCAGTACTTC. The rearrangement links TRBV29-1 to TRBJ2-4; the D gene is possibly TRBD1 (5 bases). Germline assignment: CDR1 SQVTM and CDR2 ANQGSEA. Between the trimmed V and J ends, which lost 0 bases and 7 bases, there was a span of 10 bases. The CDR3 is 13 residues long.

This chain joins TRBV25-1 and TRBJ2-5; 12 bases match TRBD2. Near its end, the DNA agrees better with TRBJ2-1, so the J call may be wrong. Per germline, CDR1 MGHDK and CDR2 SYGVNS. This CDR3 has 16 residues. The CDR3 DNA reads TGTGCCAGCAGTGATCCGGCTAGCGGGAGGGAAAATGAGCAGTTCTTC. It codes for CASSDPASGRENEQFF.

This clonotype appeared many times. CDR3 DNA sequence: TGTGCCAGCAGCTTAGGGGCAGGGAACACCGGGGAGCTGTTTTTT. Translated, it gives CASSLGAGNTGELFF. The chain has TRBV7-2 and TRBJ2-2; D is unclear. Trimming shortened V by 1 base and J by 1 base, and 7 bases separated the two germline ends. This CDR3 spans 15 amino acids. Germline V lookup: CDR1 SGHTA, CDR2 FQGNSA.

V gene TRBV27 combines with J gene TRBJ1-2; 7 nucleotides line up with TRBD1. After removal of 3 bases from V and 6 bases from J, the junction contained 10 bases not matched to a gene. This CDR3 has 15 residues. Germline V lookup: CDR1 MNHEY, CDR2 SMNVEV (reference sequence). The CDR3 region is CASSLGGRQGHGYTF. CDR3 coding DNA: TGTGCCAGCAGTTTGGGGGGTAGACAGGGACATGGCTACACCTTC.

Only a few counts were recorded for this clonotype. The chain couples TRBV6-2 or TRBV6-3 to TRBJ1-5; D remains ambiguous. Trimming pared 8 bases from V and 2 bases from J, leaving 19 bases between. Germline V lookup: CDR1 MNHEY, CDR2 SVGEGT. This CDR3 region has 16 residues. The CDR3 here is CASLRVSTRRNQPQHF. The CDR3 region has the DNA TGTGCCAGCCTAAGGGTCTCAACACGGCGCAATCAGCCCCAGCATTTT.

The V gene is TRBV5-1, the J gene TRBJ2-2; possible D gene TRBD2, 6 bases. This CDR3 has 14 amino acids. Germline loops: CDR1 SGHRS, CDR2 YFSETQ. V was clipped by 0 bases and J by 5 bases, with 8 bases between them. This CDR3 is CASSLARGTGELFF. CDR3 DNA: TGCGCCAGCAGCTTGGCTCGGGGGACCGGGGAGCTGTTTTTT.

This clonotype was seen repeatedly, ten times or more. This CDR3 reads CSVGRGWTEAFF. The CDR3 nucleotides are TGCAGCGTGGGGCGGGGATGGACTGAAGCTTTCTTT. The chain links TRBV29-1 to TRBJ1-1; D is possibly TRBD1 (5 bases). Germline CDR1 and CDR2: SQVTM and ANQGSEA. This CDR3 is built from 12 residues. The V end was cut by 6 bases, the J end by 5 bases, with 13 bases between.

This clonotype was counted ten times or more. The chain is built from TRBV9 and TRBJ2-7; the D gene could be TRBD1 or TRBD2 (5 bases each). V dropped 4 bases and J dropped 3 bases, with 11 bases sitting between them. Germline CDR1 and CDR2: SGDLS and YYNGEE. This CDR3 region has 13 residues. The CDR3 DNA is TGTGCCAGCAGCTCTGGGACCCTCTACGAGCAGTACTTC. Residues: CASSSGTLYEQYF.

This clonotype was recorded many times. The DNA of the CDR3 is TGTGCCAGCAGCTCCAAGCCCAGAAATCTCGGTGATTCACCCCTCCACTTT. This sequence encodes CASSSKPRNLGDSPLHF. The chain joins TRBV7-6 to TRBJ1-6; D is ambiguous. Trimming removed 4 bases at V and 8 bases at J, with 21 bases between. The germline CDR1 and CDR2 sequences are SGHVS and FNYEAQ. The CDR3 is made up of 17 amino acids.

This clonotype came up a few times. V usage is TRBV12-3 or TRBV12-4 and J usage is TRBJ1-3; D not resolved. V lost 10 bases and J 0 bases, leaving 13 bases between the germline ends. There are 14 residues in the CDR3. This chain's CDR3 is CAIQDGLSGNTIYF. In DNA, the CDR3 is TGTGCCATCCAAGACGGCCTCTCTGGAAACACCATATATTTT.

This clonotype was recorded many times. This chain uses TRBV29-1 with TRBJ2-7; 11 bases are a match to TRBD2. Trimming took 1 base from V and 3 from J; bases not matched to a gene: 8. CDR1 is SQVTM and CDR2 is ANQGSEA in the germline V gene. The CDR3 has 16 amino acids. DNA for the CDR3: TGCAGCGTTGAAGTACTAGCGGGAGTGTCTAGCTACGAGCAGTACTTC. Translated: CSVEVLAGVSSYEQYF.

This clonotype was seen a few times. This rearrangement joins TRBV3-1 to TRBJ2-5; 10 positions agree with TRBD2. The closer fit of TRBJ2-1 to the DNA end suggests the J call may be wrong. Germline CDR1 reads LGHDT; CDR2 reads YNNKEL (reference sequence). The CDR3 spans 15 residues. This chain's CDR3 is CASSTGLAYGNEQFF. The CDR3 nucleotides are TGTGCCAGCAGCACGGGACTAGCGTACGGAAATGAGCAGTTCTTC.

This clonotype was counted between two and nine times. CDR3 sequence (DNA): TGTGCCAGCAGTTACATAGGGACGGACACTGAAGCTTTCTTT. This codes for CASSYIGTDTEAFF. The chain joins TRBV6-6 to TRBJ1-1; possible D gene TRBD1, 5 bases. The V and J ends lost 2 bases and 3 bases respectively, with 10 bases between them. In germline, CDR1 is MNHNY, CDR2 SVGAGI (reference sequence). The length of the CDR3 is 14 residues.

The gene calls are TRBV5-6 and TRBJ2-5; D gene unclear. The germline V gene has CDR1 SGHDT and CDR2 YYEEEE. Trimming shortened V by 4 bases and J by 2 bases, and 12 bases separated the two germline ends. This CDR3 has 14 residues. The CDR3: CASSPPVAQETQYF. The CDR3 DNA follows: TGTGCCAGCAGCCCCCCGGTCGCACAAGAGACCCAGTACTTC.

The chain is built from TRBV5-1 and TRBJ2-3, with 13 bases fitting TRBD2. The V and J ends lost 4 bases and 10 bases, in that order; junction bases with no gene match: 6. The CDR3 runs 14 residues. The germline gives CDR1 SGHRS, CDR2 YFSETQ. CDR3 sequence (DNA): TGCGCCAGCAGCCTGGGGACTAGCGGGGACGCGCAGTATTTT. The encoded protein is CASSLGTSGDAQYF.

The genes are TRBV11-1 and TRBJ2-1, with TRBD2 matching 13 bases. This CDR3 spans 15 amino acids. V lost 5 bases and J lost 8; bases outside the gene matches: 6. The germline V gene has CDR1 SGHAT and CDR2 FQDESV (reference sequence). The CDR3 spells CASSAGLAGTDEQFF. In DNA, the CDR3 is TGTGCCAGCAGCGCGGGACTAGCGGGAACTGATGAGCAGTTCTTC.

This clonotype was observed a handful of times. The chain couples TRBV7-3 to TRBJ2-6; D is perhaps TRBD1 (7 bases). The V end lost 5 bases, the J end lost 2 bases, and 16 bases lay between the germline ends. This CDR3 has 17 amino acids. Germline V gene sequence: CDR1 SGHTA, CDR2 FQGTGA. Here the CDR3 reads CASSPRQGGPGANVLTF. CDR3 nucleotide sequence: TGTGCCAGCAGCCCCAGACAGGGAGGCCCTGGGGCCAACGTCCTGACTTTC.

The chain joins TRBV19 to TRBJ1-4, with D possibly being TRBD1 (5 bases). The CDR3 consists of 14 residues. Trimming cost V 5 bases and J 6 bases, with 13 bases left between them. Germline CDR1 is LNHDA and CDR2 is SQIVND (reference sequence). The CDR3 protein is CASSPTVLDEKLFF. The CDR3 coding sequence is TGTGCCAGTAGTCCGACAGTGTTGGATGAAAAACTGTTTTTT.

The chain links TRBV6-2 or TRBV6-3 to TRBJ2-1; 8 bases fit TRBD2. Trimming took 6 bases from V and 5 from J; bases not matched to a gene: 12. CDR3 length: 16 amino acids. Germline V gives CDR1 MNHEY, CDR2 SVGEGT. The CDR3 loop reads CASRLLAEGLDNEQFF. The DNA for the CDR3 is TGTGCCAGCAGACTACTAGCGGAAGGGTTGGACAATGAGCAGTTCTTC.

This clonotype came up a few times. V is TRBV20-1 and J is TRBJ2-2; perhaps D is TRBD1 or TRBD2 (5 bases each). The CDR3 has 16 amino acids. Germline V lookup: CDR1 DFQATT, CDR2 SNEGSKA (reference sequence). With 6 bases removed from V and 4 bases from J, the gap between germline ends came to 21 bases. CDR3 region: CSANSLAGAFTGELFF. CDR3 nucleotide sequence: TGCAGTGCGAATTCCCTCGCCGGGGCCTTCACCGGGGAGCTGTTTTTT.

V is TRBV12-3 or TRBV12-4 and J is TRBJ2-3, with no clear D. V was clipped by 8 bases and J by 6 bases, with 12 bases between them. CDR3 size: 12 residues. As DNA, the CDR3 is TGTGCCAGCCCGGAACCATCCGATACGCAGTATTTT. Its translation: CASPEPSDTQYF.

A word on this clonotype: In this CDR3 the conserved last residue, phenylalanine or tryptophan, is missing, so a read error is likely. The V call is TRBV7-9, the J call TRBJ1-1; D is ambiguous. Trimming took off 4 bases at V and 2 bases at J, with 5 bases between the two ends. The CDR3 totals 12 residues. CDR1 and CDR2 from the germline V gene are SEHNR and FQNEAQ (reference sequence). The CDR3 reads CASSSQNTEAFL. The CDR3 region has the DNA TGTGCCAGCAGCTCACAAAACACTGAAGCTTTCCTT.

In regard to this clonotype: The junction and the germline gene differ at one end; a read error may be behind it. This chain uses TRBV7-7 with TRBJ2-3; D unresolved. The CDR3 spans 13 residues. Germline CDR1 is SSHAT and CDR2 is FNYEAQ (reference sequence). CDR3 in DNA: TGTGCTAGCAGCTCCAATTTCTTCGATACGCAGTATTTT. This sequence encodes CASSSNFFDTQYF.

The gene calls are TRBV10-3 and TRBJ1-5; no clear D gene. This CDR3 has 17 residues. V lost 0 bases to trimming and J lost 2 bases, with 14 bases between them. The V gene's germline CDR1 is ENHRY and CDR2 SYGVKD. The CDR3, as DNA: TGTGCCATCAGTGAGTCGAATGGTTTGATGGGCAATCAGCCCCAGCATTTT. This codes for CAISESNGLMGNQPQHF.

A few counts support this clonotype. The rearrangement joins TRBV4-1 to TRBJ2-7; possible D gene TRBD2, 5 bases. The ends were cut back, 1 base at V and 6 bases at J, with 19 bases in the middle. The CDR3 loop spans 16 amino acids. The germline CDR1 and CDR2 sequences are MGHRA and YSYEKL. The CDR3 loop is CASSQGGASLAVEQYF. The CDR3 region has the DNA TGCGCCAGCAGCCAAGGGGGTGCGTCCCTAGCCGTCGAGCAGTACTTC.

This clonotype came up many times. The gene calls are TRBV20-1 and TRBJ2-4; 9 positions agree with TRBD2. V shed 3 bases and J 1 base; nucleotides not matched to a gene: 7. Germline V gene sequence: CDR1 DFQATT, CDR2 SNEGSKA (reference sequence). The CDR3 totals 16 residues. CDR3 DNA sequence: TGCAGTGCTAGGGATAGCGGGAGAGGGGCCAAAAACATTCAGTACTTC. Its protein product is CSARDSGRGAKNIQYF.

In its sample, this clonotype was seen many times. V gene TRBV12-3 or TRBV12-4 combines with J gene TRBJ2-7; TRBD1 matches at 9 bases. With 5 bases clipped from V and 6 bases from J, the junction kept 11 bases outside the gene matches. The CDR3 covers 15 residues. CDR3 sequence reads: CASSRSTGGAGEQYF. CDR3 coding DNA: TGTGCCAGCAGTCGATCAACAGGGGGCGCGGGCGAGCAGTACTTC.

This clonotype was detected a few times. V is TRBV4-2 and J is TRBJ2-5; 7 bases match TRBD2. CDR1 is LGHNA and CDR2 is YNFKEQ in the germline V gene. This CDR3 is built from 17 residues. Unmatched junction bases numbered 12, after V lost 1 base and J lost 4 bases. Here the CDR3 DNA reads TGTGCCAGCAGCCAAGGGGCGGGAGTTAGGATCGGAGAGACCCAGTACTTC. This codes for CASSQGAGVRIGETQYF.